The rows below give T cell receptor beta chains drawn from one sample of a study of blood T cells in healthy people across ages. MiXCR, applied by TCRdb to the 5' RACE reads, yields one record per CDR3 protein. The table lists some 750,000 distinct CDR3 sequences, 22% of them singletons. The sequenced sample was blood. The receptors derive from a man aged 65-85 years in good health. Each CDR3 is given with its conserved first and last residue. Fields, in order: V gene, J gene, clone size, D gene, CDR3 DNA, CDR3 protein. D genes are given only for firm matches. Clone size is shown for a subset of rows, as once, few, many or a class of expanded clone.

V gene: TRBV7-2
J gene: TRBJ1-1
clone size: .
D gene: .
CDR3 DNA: TGTGCCAGCAGTCGGGGTGGGGGGGGCACTGAAGCTTTCTTT
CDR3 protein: CASSRGGGGTEAFF

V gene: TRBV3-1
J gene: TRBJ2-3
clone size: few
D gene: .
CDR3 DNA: TGTGCCAGCAGCCAAGGCGTAATCACTAGCACAGATACGCAGTATTTT
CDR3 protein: CASSQGVITSTDTQYF

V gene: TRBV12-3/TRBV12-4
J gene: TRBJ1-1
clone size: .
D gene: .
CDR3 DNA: TGTGCCAGCAGTCCCACAACGAACACTGAAGCTTTCTTT
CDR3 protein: CASSPTTNTEAFF

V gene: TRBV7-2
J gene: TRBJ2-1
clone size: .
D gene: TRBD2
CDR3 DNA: TGTGCCAGCAGCTTAGCAGCGGGAGTGGGGAATGAGCAGTTCTTC
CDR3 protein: CASSLAAGVGNEQFF

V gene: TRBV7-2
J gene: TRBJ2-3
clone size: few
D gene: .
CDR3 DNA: TGTGCCGGCAGCCTCGTGGGGGGCAGCACAGATACGCAGTATTTT
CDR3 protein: CAGSLVGGSTDTQYF

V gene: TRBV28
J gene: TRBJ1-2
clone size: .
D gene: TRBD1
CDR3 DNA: TGTGCCAGCAGTCCAGGGGGCTTACGGGATGGCTACACCTTC
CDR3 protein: CASSPGGLRDGYTF

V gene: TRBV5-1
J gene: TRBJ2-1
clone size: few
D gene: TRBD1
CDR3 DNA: TGCGCCAGCAGCTTGTCGGGACAGGGGGCTAATGAGCAGTTCTTC
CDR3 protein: CASSLSGQGANEQFF

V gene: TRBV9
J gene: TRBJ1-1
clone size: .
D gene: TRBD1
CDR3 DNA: TGTGCCAGCAGCGTAAGAGAGGGGACAGGGGGATTGGCTTTCTTT
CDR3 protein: CASSVREGTGGLAFF

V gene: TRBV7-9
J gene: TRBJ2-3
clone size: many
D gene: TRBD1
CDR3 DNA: TGTGCCAGCAGGCCCCTTGGGGAAGGGGGCGCAGATACGCAGTATTTT
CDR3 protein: CASRPLGEGGADTQYF

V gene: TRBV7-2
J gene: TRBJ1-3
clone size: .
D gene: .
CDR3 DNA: TGTGCCAGCAGCTTAGAGCAGGGCTCTGGAAACACCATATATTTT
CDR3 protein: CASSLEQGSGNTIYF

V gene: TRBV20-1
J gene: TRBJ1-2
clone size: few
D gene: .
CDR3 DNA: TGCAGTGCCCCGCAAGAAGGGATGAACTATGGCTACACCTTC
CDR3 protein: CSAPQEGMNYGYTF

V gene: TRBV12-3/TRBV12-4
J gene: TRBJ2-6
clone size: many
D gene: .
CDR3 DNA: TGTGCCAGCAGTTCGGGGGCCAACGTCCTGACTTTC
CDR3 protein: CASSSGANVLTF

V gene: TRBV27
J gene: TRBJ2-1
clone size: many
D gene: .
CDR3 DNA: TGTGCCAGCAGCCACGGGAGCTCCTACAATGAGCAGTTCTTC
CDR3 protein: CASSHGSSYNEQFF

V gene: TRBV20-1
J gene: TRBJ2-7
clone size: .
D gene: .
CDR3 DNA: TGCAGTGCTAGACAGGGAGCCTACGAGCAGTACTTC
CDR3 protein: CSARQGAYEQYF

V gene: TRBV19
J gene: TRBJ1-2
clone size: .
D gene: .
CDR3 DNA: TGTGCCAGTAGTATATGGCAGGGGTATGGCTACACCTTC
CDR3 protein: CASSIWQGYGYTF

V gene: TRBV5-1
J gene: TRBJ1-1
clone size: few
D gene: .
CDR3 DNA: TGCGCCAGCAGCTTGGAGGGGGTCCCGCCGGGCACTGAAGCTTTCTTT
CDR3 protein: CASSLEGVPPGTEAFF

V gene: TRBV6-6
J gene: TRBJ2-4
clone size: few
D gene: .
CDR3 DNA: TGTGCCAGCAGTTACTCACGGGGGATGGACATTCAGTACTTC
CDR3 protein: CASSYSRGMDIQYF

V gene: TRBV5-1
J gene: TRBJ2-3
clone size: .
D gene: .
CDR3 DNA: TGCGCCAGCAGCTTGGAGTTCGTCTGGTATTTT
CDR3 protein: CASSLEFVWYF

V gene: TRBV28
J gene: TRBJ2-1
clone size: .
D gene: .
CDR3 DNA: TGTGCCAGCAGACCTTCGACCGGGACAAGATCCTACAATGAGCAGTTCTTC
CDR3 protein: CASRPSTGTRSYNEQFF

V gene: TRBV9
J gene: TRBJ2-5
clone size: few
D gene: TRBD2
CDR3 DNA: TGTGCCAACAGCCGGGGACTAGCGGGAGGGGATCAAGAGACCCAGTACTTC
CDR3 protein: CANSRGLAGGDQETQYF

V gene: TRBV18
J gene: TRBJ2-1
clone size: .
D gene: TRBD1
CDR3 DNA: TGTGCCAGCTCACCAACTACTCCGGGACAGGGAAGCAATGAGCAGTTCTTC
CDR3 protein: CASSPTTPGQGSNEQFF

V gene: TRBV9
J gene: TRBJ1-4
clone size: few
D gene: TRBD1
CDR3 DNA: TGTGCCAGCAGCGGACGGATCGGACAGGAAAATAATGAAAAACTGTTTTTT
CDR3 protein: CASSGRIGQENNEKLFF

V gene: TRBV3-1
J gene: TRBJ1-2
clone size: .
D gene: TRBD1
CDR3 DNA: TGTGCCAGCAGCCCTGGGACAGGCCCCTATGGCTACACCTTC
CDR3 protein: CASSPGTGPYGYTF

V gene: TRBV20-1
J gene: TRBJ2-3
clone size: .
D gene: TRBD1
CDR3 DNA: TGCAGCTCCCCCAAAGACAGGGTCTTAGATACGCAGTATTTT
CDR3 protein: CSSPKDRVLDTQYF

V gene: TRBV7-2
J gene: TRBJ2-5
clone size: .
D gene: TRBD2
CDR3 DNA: TGTGCCAGCAGCTTAATGGGAGGGTCCTTCCAAGAGACCCAGTACTTC
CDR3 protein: CASSLMGGSFQETQYF

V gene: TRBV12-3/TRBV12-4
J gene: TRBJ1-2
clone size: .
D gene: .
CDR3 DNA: TGTGCCAGCAGCCTATACAGCGGCTACACCTTC
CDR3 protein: CASSLYSGYTF

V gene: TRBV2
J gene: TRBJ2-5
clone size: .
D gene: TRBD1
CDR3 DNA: TGTGCCAGCAGGCCCGGGACAGGGGGTGAGACCCAGTACTTC
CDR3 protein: CASRPGTGGETQYF

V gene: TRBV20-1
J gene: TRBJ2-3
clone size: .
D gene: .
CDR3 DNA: TGCAGTGCTTTGGTTAGCACAGATACGCAGTATTTT
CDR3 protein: CSALVSTDTQYF

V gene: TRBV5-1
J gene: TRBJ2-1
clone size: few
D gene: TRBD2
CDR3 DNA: TGCGCCAGCAGCTTGGTTAAAGTTAGCGGGAGGTCCTACAATGAGCAGTTCTTC
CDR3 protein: CASSLVKVSGRSYNEQFF

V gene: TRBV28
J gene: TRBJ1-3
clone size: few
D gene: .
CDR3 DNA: TGTGCCAGCTGGCACGGGGGGGTGAGCGGAAACACCATATATTTT
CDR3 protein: CASWHGGVSGNTIYF

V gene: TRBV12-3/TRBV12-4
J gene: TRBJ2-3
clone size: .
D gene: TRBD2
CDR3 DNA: TGTGCCAGCAATAGCTACGGGACTAGCGGCACAGATACGCAGTATTTT
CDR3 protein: CASNSYGTSGTDTQYF

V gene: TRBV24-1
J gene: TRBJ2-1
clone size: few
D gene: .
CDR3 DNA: TGTGCCACCAGTGATACAGGTGTTTCCCCCCATGAGCAGTTCTTC
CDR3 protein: CATSDTGVSPHEQFF

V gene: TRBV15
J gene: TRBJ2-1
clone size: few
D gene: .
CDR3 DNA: TGTGCCACCAGCAGAGAAATTGGGGGGGCCTCCTACAATGAGCAGTTCTTC
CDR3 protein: CATSREIGGASYNEQFF

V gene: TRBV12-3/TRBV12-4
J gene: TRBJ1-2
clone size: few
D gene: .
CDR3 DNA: TGTGCCAGCAGTTTCTTGGTTGACGACTACACCTTC
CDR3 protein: CASSFLVDDYTF

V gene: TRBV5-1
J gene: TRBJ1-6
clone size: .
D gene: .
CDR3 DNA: TGCGCCAGCAGCTTGGTGGCAGGGGAGAATTCACCCCTCCACTTT
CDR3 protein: CASSLVAGENSPLHF